This T cell receptor (beta chain) was sequenced during a study of cytomegalovirus exposure and HLA in healthy donors. On the study more broadly: Ancestry clustering placed 81% of more than 350 genotyped donors in the Caucasian-associated cluster. Overall study findings and caveats: In a later analysis, common viral pathogens appeared linked to several of the most significant clusters. With DRB1 most and HLA-C fewest, TCR association rates differed between HLA loci in a later analysis.

A multiplex PCR was run with 60 Vbeta primers and 13 Jbeta primers. The table came from immunoSEQ multiplex PCR; TCRdb's copy has only in-frame clones and leaves some out. The sample contains 100,000 to 150,000 clones, about 61% of which appear only once. This CDR3 has 15 amino acids. V trimming: 0 bases; J trimming: 4 bases; junction bases outside the gene matches: 4. Germline values: CDR1 SGHRS, CDR2 YFSETQ. A word on this clone: Its target is unknown.

The TCR comes from a woman in her forties in good health and CMV-seronegative. The material sequenced was PBMCs. This chain uses TRBV5-1 with TRBJ2-5; 9 nucleotides agree with TRBD1. CDR3 in amino acids: CASSLGTGAGETQYF. CDR3 nucleotide sequence: TGCGCCAGCAGCTTGGGGACAGGGGCGGGAGAGACCCAGTACTTC. The variable domain in full, with the rest retrieved from reference TRBV5-1 and TRBJ2-5, is KAGVTQTPRYLIKTRGQQVTLSCSPISGHRSVSWYQQTPGQGLQFLFEYFSETQRNKGNFPGRFSGRQFSNSRSEMNVSTLELGDSALYLCASSLGTGAGETQYFGPGTRLLVL.